The present T cell receptor beta chain was sequenced within a study of T cells in Graves' hyperthyroidism and ophthalmopathy. Study information: Peripheral blood was secured at the point of initial diagnosis, before any treatment. Study results and limitations: Median prediction lead before ophthalmopathy onset was 6.5 months with the model.

This clonotype was counted between two and nine times. What it recognizes is unknown. Germline V gene data show CDR1 as SNHLY and CDR2 as FYNNEI. Trimming stripped 6 bases from V and 8 bases from J, with 16 bases between. The CDR3 sequence is 13 residues long. Recently diagnosed hyperthyroidism of less than 2 months' duration affected patients aged 18 to 65. Amplification yielded TCR beta CDR3 regions, with RNA transcripts as the source. An initial round of RT-PCR targeting the TCR CDR3 relied on the HTBI primer set. TCRdb re-derived calls from the multiplex PCR reads in MiXCR, one entry per CDR3 protein. The repertoire holds about 560,000 distinct CDR3 sequences, with over 15% as singletons.

The material sequenced was blood. This chain uses TRBV2 with TRBJ1-2, with no clear D. The sequence was collected from a woman aged 18-35 years with Graves' hyperthyroidism. The CDR3 nucleotides read TGTGCCAGCAGCCTGGATCCGAGGGCCGGCTACACCTTC. Its translation is CASSLDPRAGYTF.